A single sample gave rise to the 26 T cell receptor beta chains below, sequenced in a study of Graves' ophthalmopathy and Graves' hyperthyroidism. Researchers took RNA transcripts and amplified TCR beta CDR3 regions from them. Following a first-round RT-PCR that used HTBI primers, a second-round multiplex PCR was carried out. TCRdb fed the multiplex PCR reads into MiXCR, producing one record per CDR3 protein. The sample includes about 210,000 distinct CDR3 sequences, just under 30% of them seen just once. Sequencing was carried out using peripheral blood. These receptors originate from a man between 50 and 59 years old with Graves' ophthalmopathy.

At least ten counts were recorded for this clonotype. The J gene is TRBJ2-2, the V gene TRBV7-2; 10 bases match TRBD2. CDR1 is SGHTA and CDR2 is FQGNSA in the germline V gene. This CDR3 has 18 residues. V lost 1 base, J lost 7 bases, and 12 bases stayed unmatched. CDR3 nucleotides: TGTGCCAGCAGCTTAGGTCACGGAGCGGGAGGGCCGGTCGGGGAGCTGTTTTTT. Translated, it gives CASSLGHGAGGPVGELFF.

The chain joins TRBV12-3 or TRBV12-4 to TRBJ2-7; perhaps TRBD2 as D (5 bases). With 0 bases removed from V and 6 bases from J, the gap between germline ends came to 15 bases. The CDR3 sequence is 15 residues long. The chain's CDR3 is CASSLASEVWGEQYF. The CDR3 coding sequence is TGTGCCAGCAGTTTAGCTTCGGAGGTATGGGGCGAGCAGTACTTC.

This clonotype was counted at least ten times. The chain is built from TRBV15 and TRBJ2-2; D may be TRBD1 (6 bases). Germline CDR1 is LNHNV and CDR2 is YYDKDF (reference sequence). The CDR3 is made up of 16 amino acids. V was clipped by 0 bases and J by 4 bases, with 12 bases between them. The CDR3 DNA reads as TGTGCCACCAGCAGAGATCGCCTGGGGGCCACCGGGGAGCTGTTTTTT. Translation: CATSRDRLGATGELFF.

CDR3 region: CASSLVWQGSAFF. DNA of the CDR3: TGTGCCAGCAGTTTAGTTTGGCAGGGTTCGGCTTTCTTT. The V gene is TRBV12-3 or TRBV12-4, the J gene TRBJ1-1; a weak D match, TRBD1 (5 bases). This CDR3 spans 13 amino acids. The ends were cut back, 1 base at V and 11 bases at J, with 14 bases in the middle.

This clonotype has ten or more counts. This chain links TRBV12-3 or TRBV12-4 with TRBJ2-5, with D possibly being TRBD2 (5 bases). The V gene lost 4 bases and the J gene lost 5 bases, with 11 bases spanning the gap. The CDR3 spans 13 residues. The CDR3 DNA follows: TGTGCCAGCAGTTGGGGAGACACGGAGACCCAGTACTTC. Amino acids: CASSWGDTETQYF.

This clonotype was picked up a small number of times. The chain combines TRBV20-1 with TRBJ2-2; 10 nucleotides align to TRBD2. The germline CDR1 and CDR2 sequences are DFQATT and SNEGSKA (reference sequence). This CDR3 comprises 16 residues. With V trimmed by 4 bases and J by 0 bases, 5 bases remained unmatched. The CDR3 DNA is TGCAGTGCTACCAGCGGGAGGGCCGCGAACACCGGGGAGCTGTTTTTT. Translating it yields CSATSGRAANTGELFF.

In this sample, this clonotype turned up many times. The chain is built from TRBV7-8 and TRBJ2-2, with D possibly being TRBD1 (6 bases). Germline V CDR1 and CDR2: SGHVS, FQNEAQ. Trimming removed 7 bases from V and 4 bases from J, with 13 bases in between. The CDR3 is 14 amino acids. Here the CDR3 reads CASTGAGSTGELFF. The CDR3, as DNA: TGTGCCAGCACAGGGGCAGGGAGCACCGGGGAGCTGTTTTTT. The full variable domain, in which reference TRBV7-8 and TRBJ2-2 provide the parts outside the CDR3, is GAGVSQSPRYKVAKRGQDVALRCDPISGHVSLFWYQQALGQGPEFLTYFQNEAQLDKSGLPSDRFFAERPEGSVSTLKIQRTQQEDSAVYLCASTGAGSTGELFFGEGSRLTVL.

This clonotype was detected only once. The chain uses TRBV5-1 and TRBJ2-7; D tentatively fits TRBD1 or TRBD2 (5 bases each). V was pared by 4 bases and J by 4 bases, with 12 bases between. The CDR3 is made up of 13 amino acids. CDR1 SGHRS and CDR2 YFSETQ come from the germline V gene. The CDR3 region is CASSRGVNYEQYF. The CDR3 DNA follows: TGCGCCAGCAGCAGGGGAGTAAATTACGAGCAGTACTTC. The full variable domain, with the rest looked up from reference TRBV5-1 and TRBJ2-7, is KAGVTQTPRYLIKTRGQQVTLSCSPISGHRSVSWYQQTPGQGLQFLFEYFSETQRNKGNFPGRFSGRQFSNSRSEMNVSTLELGDSALYLCASSRGVNYEQYFGPGTRLTVT.

At least ten counts were recorded for this clonotype. The rearrangement uses TRBV6-5 and TRBJ1-1, with no clear D. CDR3 length: 17 residues. Germline CDR1 MNHEY, CDR2 SVGAGI. V lost 2 bases to trimming and J lost 2 bases, with 18 bases between them. CDR3 in amino acids: CASSYQLGTDRNTEAFF. In DNA, the CDR3 is TGTGCCAGCAGTTACCAGTTAGGTACAGACCGAAACACTGAAGCTTTCTTT.

The chain combines TRBV7-2 with TRBJ1-2; TRBD1 agrees at 8 bases. CDR1 and CDR2 from the germline V gene are SGHTA and FQGNSA. This CDR3 is 17 amino acids long. V trimming: 0 bases; J trimming: 5 bases; junction bases outside the gene matches: 11. The DNA of the CDR3 is TGTGCCAGCAGCTTAGCGGGGGGAAGACAGGGGCTGTATGGCTACACCTTC. Its translation is CASSLAGGRQGLYGYTF. Looking up the rest from reference TRBV7-2 and TRBJ1-2 gives the full variable domain: GAGVSQSPSNKVTEKGKDVELRCDPISGHTALYWYRQSLGQGLEFLIYFQGNSAPDKSGLPSDRFSAERTGGSVSTLTIQRTQQEDSAVYLCASSLAGGRQGLYGYTFGSGTRLTVV.

The chain employs TRBV6-1 and TRBJ1-5, with TRBD1 matching 8 bases. This CDR3 region has 18 residues. V dropped 1 base and J dropped 0; count of bases not matched to a gene: 8. Germline V gene sequence: CDR1 MNHNS, CDR2 SASEGT. CDR3 sequence reads: CASSEGDRGSYSNQPQHF. The DNA of the CDR3 is TGTGCCAGCAGTGAAGGAGACAGGGGATCCTATAGCAATCAGCCCCAGCATTTT.

This clonotype has a count of ten or more. The chain couples TRBV7-9 to TRBJ1-1; D may be TRBD1 (5 bases). CDR1 and CDR2 from the germline V gene are SEHNR and FQNEAQ (reference sequence). V was cut by 4 bases and J by 3 bases, with 24 bases left in between. The CDR3 spans 18 residues. CDR3 in DNA: TGTGCCAGCAGCTCTCCGGGACGGGGTGGATTGCTGGACACTGAAGCTTTCTTT. Translated: CASSSPGRGGLLDTEAFF.

This clonotype was seen at least ten times. The CDR3: CSARDRLAGASGETQYF. CDR3 nucleotides: TGCAGTGCTAGAGATAGGCTAGCGGGAGCTTCTGGGGAGACCCAGTACTTC. The chain uses TRBV20-1 and TRBJ2-5; TRBD2 agrees at 10 bases. Germline V gene lookup returns CDR1 DFQATT and CDR2 SNEGSKA (reference sequence). CDR3 length: 17 residues. J was trimmed by 5 bases and V by 0 bases; bases with no gene match: 12.

In this sample, this clonotype turned up many times. CDR3 region: CASSPGGVTNTGELFF. DNA for the CDR3: TGCGCCAGCAGCCCGGGGGGGGTGACGAACACCGGGGAGCTGTTTTTT. The J gene is TRBJ2-2, the V gene TRBV5-1; 8 nucleotides match TRBD2. There are 16 residues in the CDR3. With V trimmed by 4 bases and J by 0 bases, 5 bases remained unmatched. Per the germline V gene, CDR1 is SGHRS and CDR2 is YFSETQ.

The chain joins TRBV12-3 or TRBV12-4 to TRBJ1-2; 7 bases map to TRBD1. With 2 bases clipped from V and 4 bases from J, the junction kept 4 bases outside the gene matches. CDR3 length equals 14 residues. The DNA of the CDR3 is TGTGCCAGCAGTTTAATAGGGGGCGGCTATGGCTACACCTTC. It translates to CASSLIGGGYGYTF.

This clonotype was counted at least ten times. The V call is TRBV7-9, the J call TRBJ2-5; a possible D gene is TRBD1 (5 bases). V gave up 0 bases and J gave up 3 bases, with 11 bases separating them. Germline CDR1 and CDR2: SEHNR and FQNEAQ (reference sequence). This CDR3 region has 15 residues. The DNA of the CDR3 is TGTGCCAGCAGCTTAGCGTTAGGGGCCAAAGAGACCCAGTACTTC. This encodes CASSLALGAKETQYF.

This chain connects TRBV11-2 to TRBJ2-7; 9 bases agree with TRBD1. CDR3 size: 14 residues. Germline-derived CDR1 and CDR2 are SGHAT and FQNNGV. V trimming: 5 bases; J trimming: 3 bases; junction bases outside the gene matches: 5. The CDR3 sequence: CASSQQGALYEQYF. CDR3 DNA: TGTGCCAGCAGCCAACAGGGGGCCCTCTACGAGCAGTACTTC.

The chain combines TRBV6-2 or TRBV6-3 with TRBJ2-5; a possible D gene is TRBD1 (5 bases). V dropped 5 bases and J dropped 4 bases, with 14 bases sitting between them. Germline CDR1 reads MNHEY; CDR2 reads SVGEGT. This CDR3 region has 14 residues. CDR3 coding DNA: TGTGCCAGCAGTACAGGCGGTTCGAGAGAGACCCAGTACTTC. Protein product: CASSTGGSRETQYF.

This clonotype was observed at least ten times. This chain links TRBV28 with TRBJ2-7; the D call may be TRBD1 or TRBD2 (5 bases each). This CDR3 is 14 amino acids long. Trimming cost V 5 bases and J 2 bases, with 13 bases left between them. CDR1 and CDR2 (germline): MDHEN, SYDVKM. The CDR3 coding sequence is TGTGCCAGCAGTGGTCGGGACGAAACCTACGAGCAGTACTTC. It codes for CASSGRDETYEQYF. Drawing the rest from reference TRBV28 and TRBJ2-7, the complete variable domain is DVKVTQSSRYLVKRTGEKVFLECVQDMDHENMFWYRQDPGLGLRLIYFSYDVKMKEKGDIPEGYSVSREKKERFSLILESASTNQTSMYLCASSGRDETYEQYFGPGTRLTVT.

The CDR3 DNA is TGTGCCAGCAGTGCCACTTGGACAGGGGACGGCTACACCTTC. Translating it yields CASSATWTGDGYTF. This chain joins TRBV6-4 and TRBJ1-2, with 9 bases fitting TRBD1. The CDR3 length is 14 residues. V lost 4 bases to trimming and J lost 8 bases; unmatched junction nucleotides: 8. The V gene's germline CDR1 is MRHNA and CDR2 SNTAGT.

This clonotype has ten or more counts. The chain carries TRBV6-4 and TRBJ2-7; D is perhaps TRBD2 (5 bases). V was pared by 5 bases and J by 1 base, with 21 bases between. Germline-derived CDR1 and CDR2 are MRHNA and SNTAGT. This CDR3 contains 17 residues. The CDR3 is CASSPPEGTQPSYEQYF. For the CDR3, the DNA is TGTGCCAGCAGTCCTCCTGAGGGCACCCAACCTTCCTACGAGCAGTACTTC.

Ten or more counts support this clonotype. V and J are TRBV3-1 and TRBJ1-6, with D hard to call. Trimming stripped 0 bases from V and 5 bases from J, with 8 bases between. The CDR3 extends over 15 amino acids. Germline-derived CDR1 and CDR2 are LGHDT and YNNKEL (reference sequence). CDR3 in DNA: TGTGCCAGCAGCCAAGACAGCTTAAATAATTCACCCCTCCACTTT. Translation: CASSQDSLNNSPLHF.

This chain links TRBV19 with TRBJ1-1; tentatively, D is TRBD1 (5 bases). Trimming took off 5 bases at V and 3 bases at J, with 13 bases between the two ends. The CDR3 spans 14 residues. From germline, CDR1 is LNHDA and CDR2 SQIVND (reference sequence). Here the CDR3 DNA reads TGTGCCAGTAGTCGACAGACCAGGGACACTGAAGCTTTCTTT. This translates into CASSRQTRDTEAFF. Full variable domain (remainder filled in from reference TRBV19 and TRBJ1-1): DGGITQSPKYLFRKEGQNVTLSCEQNLNHDAMYWYRQDPGQGLRLIYYSQIVNDFQKGDIAEGYSVSREKKESFPLTVTSAQKNPTAFYLCASSRQTRDTEAFFGQGTRLTVV.

This clonotype was seen a handful of times. V usage is TRBV10-3 and J usage is TRBJ2-7, with D hard to call. CDR1 is ENHRY, CDR2 SYGVKD, per germline. Between the trimmed V and J ends, which lost 0 bases and 3 bases, there was a span of 9 bases. The CDR3 is 14 residues long. The CDR3 loop reads CAISESSGNYEQYF. The CDR3 DNA reads as TGTGCCATCAGTGAGTCTTCTGGGAACTACGAGCAGTACTTC.

The chain recombines TRBV2 with TRBJ2-5, with D perhaps assigned TRBD1 or TRBD2 (5 bases each). The CDR3 totals 11 residues. Germline CDR1 SNHLY, CDR2 FYNNEI. The ends were cut back, 8 bases at V and 5 bases at J, with 9 bases in the middle. CDR3 bases: TGTGCCAGCGGGGGAGAGGAGACCCAGTACTTC. Translating gives CASGGEETQYF.

This clonotype appeared many times. J is TRBJ1-1 and V is TRBV9; D call uncertain. Trimming left V 3 bases short and J 0 bases short, with 6 bases between. This CDR3 has 13 residues. Looked up from germline, CDR1 is SGDLS and CDR2 is YYNGEE. This CDR3 reads CASSGWVNTEAFF. DNA of the CDR3: TGTGCCAGCAGCGGTTGGGTGAACACTGAAGCTTTCTTT.